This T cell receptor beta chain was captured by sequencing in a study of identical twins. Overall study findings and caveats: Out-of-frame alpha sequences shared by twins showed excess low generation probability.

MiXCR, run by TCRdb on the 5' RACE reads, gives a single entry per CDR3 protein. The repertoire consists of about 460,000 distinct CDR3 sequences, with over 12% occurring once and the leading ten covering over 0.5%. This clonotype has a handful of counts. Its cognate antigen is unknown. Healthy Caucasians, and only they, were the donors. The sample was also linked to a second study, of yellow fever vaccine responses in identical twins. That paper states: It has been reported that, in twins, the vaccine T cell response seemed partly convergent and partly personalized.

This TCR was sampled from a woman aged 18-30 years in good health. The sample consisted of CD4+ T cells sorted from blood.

For the CDR3, the DNA is TGCAGTGCTCTTACAGGGGGCTCATCTGCTTTCTTT. Its translation is CSALTGGSSAFF. The chain uses TRBV20-1 and TRBJ1-1, with 9 bases lining up with TRBD1. This CDR3 spans 12 amino acids. Germline CDR1 and CDR2: DFQATT and SNEGSKA (reference sequence). The V gene end was trimmed by 5 bases and the J gene end by 11 bases; junction bases not matched to a gene: 9.